The clone carrying this T cell receptor (beta chain) was detected only a few times. The cDNA 3' end received a ligated oligonucleotide with a UMI. First-round PCR used about 4 cycles and beta primers RC1.1 and RC1.2 covering TRBC1 and TRBC2. TCRdb called the UMI-ligation and nested PCR reads again in MiXCR, with one record for every CDR3 protein. The sample has about 30,000 distinct CDR3 sequences, 7.3% seen once. These data are taken from a study of quantifying T cell responses using KT2 cells. Study background: TCR alpha and beta constant-region primers primed reverse transcription of RNA.

The V end lost 2 bases, the J end lost 7 bases, and 15 bases lay between the germline ends. The CDR3 length is 15 residues. The sequence derives from a human donor. The gene calls are TRBV12-3 or TRBV12-4 and TRBJ1-3; D call uncertain. What was sequenced was PBMCs spiked with cells of the T cell clone KT2. CDR3 DNA: TGTGCCAGCAGTTTACCGGGCCCCGCCGGGAACACCATATATTTT. Protein sequence: CASSLPGPAGNTIYF.